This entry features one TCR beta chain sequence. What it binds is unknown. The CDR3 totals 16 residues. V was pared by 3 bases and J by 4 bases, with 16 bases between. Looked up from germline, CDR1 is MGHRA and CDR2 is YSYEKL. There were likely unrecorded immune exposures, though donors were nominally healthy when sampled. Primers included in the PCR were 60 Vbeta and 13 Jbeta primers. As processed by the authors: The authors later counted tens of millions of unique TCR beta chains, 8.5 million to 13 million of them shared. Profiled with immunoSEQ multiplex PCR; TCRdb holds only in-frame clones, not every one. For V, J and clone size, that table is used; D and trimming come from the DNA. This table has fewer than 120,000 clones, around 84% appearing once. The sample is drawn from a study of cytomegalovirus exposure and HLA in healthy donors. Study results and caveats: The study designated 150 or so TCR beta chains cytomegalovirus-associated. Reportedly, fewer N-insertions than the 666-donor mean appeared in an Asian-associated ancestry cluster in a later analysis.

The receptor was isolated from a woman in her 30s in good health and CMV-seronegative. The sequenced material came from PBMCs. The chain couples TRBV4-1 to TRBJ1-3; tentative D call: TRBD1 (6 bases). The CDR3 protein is CASSHELRTAGNTIYF. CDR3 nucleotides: TGCGCCAGCAGCCACGAGCTACGGACAGCCGGAAACACCATATATTTT.